Presented here are 24 T cell receptor beta chains from one specimen sequenced in a study of T cells in Graves' hyperthyroidism and ophthalmopathy. Amplified regions were TCR beta CDR3 sequences from RNA transcripts. HTBI primers drove first-round RT-PCR of the TCR CDR3. MiXCR, applied by TCRdb to the multiplex PCR reads, yields one record per CDR3 protein. The table includes 450,000 to 600,000 distinct CDR3 sequences, 14% detected once. Sequenced material: blood. The receptors were sampled from a woman between 35 and 50 years old with Graves' hyperthyroidism.

This clonotype has more than one count but fewer than ten. This chain connects TRBV6-1 to TRBJ2-5, with a weak D call TRBD1 (5 bases). Trimming took 3 bases from V and 3 from J, leaving 11 bases between them. Germline loops: CDR1 MNHNS, CDR2 SASEGT. The CDR3 has 14 amino acids. CDR3 in DNA: TGTGCCAGCAGTGAGATCGGCAGGGAAGAGACCCAGTACTTC. This sequence encodes CASSEIGREETQYF.

This clonotype was recorded a few times. V is TRBV7-8 and J is TRBJ2-6; D uncertain. CDR3 length equals 15 residues. CDR1 is SGHVS and CDR2 is FQNEAQ in the germline V gene. V gave up 5 bases and J gave up 4 bases, with 12 bases separating them. This CDR3 reads CASSQHGYGANVLTF. The CDR3, as DNA: TGTGCCAGCAGCCAACACGGGTACGGGGCCAACGTCCTGACTTTC. The full variable domain, rest sourced from reference TRBV7-8 and TRBJ2-6, is GAGVSQSPRYKVAKRGQDVALRCDPISGHVSLFWYQQALGQGPEFLTYFQNEAQLDKSGLPSDRFFAERPEGSVSTLKIQRTQQEDSAVYLCASSQHGYGANVLTFGAGSRLTVL.

This clonotype was seen many times. J is TRBJ2-1 and V is TRBV28; D is unresolved. The CDR3 has 14 amino acids. Trimming cost V 4 bases and J 0 bases, with 7 bases left between them. Germline V gene lookup returns CDR1 MDHEN and CDR2 SYDVKM. The CDR3, as DNA: TGTGCCAGCAGTTCGCCCAGCTCCTACAATGAGCAGTTCTTC. Translated, it gives CASSSPSSYNEQFF.

This clonotype showed up many times. This chain links TRBV13 with TRBJ2-6; D is tentatively TRBD1 or TRBD2 (5 bases each). Germline CDR1 and CDR2: PRHDT and FYEKMQ (reference sequence). V shed 0 bases and J shed 1 base, with 13 bases lying between them. The CDR3 is made up of 18 amino acids. DNA for the CDR3: TGTGCCAGCAGCTTAGGTGCAGGGAGAAATTCTGGGGCCAACGTCCTGACTTTC. Residues: CASSLGAGRNSGANVLTF.

The chain carries TRBV9 and TRBJ2-5; 11 bases are shared with TRBD2. The ends lost 2 bases at V and 4 bases at J; junction bases unmatched: 10. The CDR3 sequence is 17 residues long. CDR1 and CDR2 (germline): SGDLS, YYNGEE. Here the CDR3 DNA reads TGTGCCAGCAGCGTCGATACTCTAGCGGGAGGTCTAGAGACCCAGTACTTC. It codes for CASSVDTLAGGLETQYF.

In its sample, this clonotype was seen many times. The chain carries TRBV2 and TRBJ2-3; 10 nucleotides line up with TRBD1. There are 15 residues in the CDR3. Germline V gene lookup returns CDR1 SNHLY and CDR2 FYNNEI. Losses at the gene ends were 10 bases for V and 5 bases for J; bases not matched to a gene: 12. CDR3 DNA: TGTGCCAACCGGTTGGGACAGGGGAGGCGAGATACGCAGTATTTT. Translation: CANRLGQGRRDTQYF.

This clonotype was recorded at least ten times. CDR3 residues: CASSGRTGDGYTF. The CDR3 nucleotides are TGTGCCAGCAGCGGACGGACAGGGGATGGCTACACCTTC. The chain joins TRBV7-8 to TRBJ1-2; 9 bases are a match to TRBD1. This CDR3 contains 13 residues. Trimming at V came to 5 bases and at J to 6 bases, leaving 4 bases not matched to a gene. Germline-derived CDR1 and CDR2 are SGHVS and FQNEAQ. The complete variable domain, with remaining parts taken from reference TRBV7-8 and TRBJ1-2, reads GAGVSQSPRYKVAKRGQDVALRCDPISGHVSLFWYQQALGQGPEFLTYFQNEAQLDKSGLPSDRFFAERPEGSVSTLKIQRTQQEDSAVYLCASSGRTGDGYTFGSGTRLTVV.

This clonotype was seen repeatedly, ten times or more. The V call is TRBV28, the J call TRBJ1-5; the D gene is possibly TRBD1 (5 bases). There are 17 residues in the CDR3. The germline V and J ends were trimmed by 6 bases and 1 base, with 19 bases remaining between them. Germline assignment: CDR1 MDHEN and CDR2 SYDVKM. The CDR3 nucleotides are TGTGCCAGCAGACCCTCGGCCGGGACCTCAAGCAATCAGCCCCAGCATTTT. Protein: CASRPSAGTSSNQPQHF.

Many counts were recorded for this clonotype. J is TRBJ1-2 and V is TRBV18, with TRBD1 matching 10 bases. Germline V gene sequence: CDR1 KGHSH, CDR2 LQKENI. With V trimmed by 6 bases and J by 6 bases, 7 bases remained unmatched. This CDR3 has 14 residues. CDR3 sequence (DNA): TGTGCCAGCTCGCGAACCGGGACAGGGGATGGCTACACCTTC. Translation gives CASSRTGTGDGYTF.

This clonotype was counted at least ten times. V gene TRBV28 combines with J gene TRBJ2-7, with a tentative D call TRBD2 (5 bases). The V gene's germline CDR1 is MDHEN and CDR2 SYDVKM. This CDR3 spans 14 amino acids. V shed 10 bases and J shed 2 bases, with 18 bases lying between them. The DNA of the CDR3 is TGTGCCATCTCCGTGCGCGGGCCAACCTACGAGCAGTACTTC. This gives the protein CAISVRGPTYEQYF.

A note on this clonotype: The junction departs from the called germline gene at one end, perhaps through a read error. The J gene is TRBJ2-7, the V gene TRBV7-2; D possibly uses TRBD1 or TRBD2 (6 bases each). This CDR3 region has 16 residues. Germline V CDR1 and CDR2: SGHTA, FQGNSA. The CDR3 spells CASTPASGTGGYEQYF. The CDR3 DNA reads TGTGCCAGCACCCCAGCCTCAGGGACTGGGGGCTACGAGCAGTATTTC.

This clonotype came up a few times. The gene calls are TRBV28 and TRBJ1-2; TRBD1 might be the D (6 bases). Germline V gene data show CDR1 as MDHEN and CDR2 as SYDVKM. The CDR3 consists of 16 residues. Trimming left V 3 bases short and J 4 bases short, with 18 bases between. The CDR3 reads CASSLSTGSGAYGYTF. The CDR3 DNA follows: TGTGCCAGCAGTTTGTCCACAGGGTCCGGGGCCTATGGCTACACCTTC.

This clonotype was counted ten times or more. The gene calls are TRBV28 and TRBJ2-3, with D perhaps matching TRBD2 (6 bases). The CDR3 totals 16 residues. Germline V lookup: CDR1 MDHEN, CDR2 SYDVKM. Trimming pared 6 bases from V and 5 bases from J, leaving 21 bases between. The CDR3 is CASREDSGRLGDTQYF. CDR3 sequence (DNA): TGTGCCAGCAGGGAAGATAGCGGACGATTAGGAGATACGCAGTATTTT.

The rearrangement uses TRBV24-1 and TRBJ2-6; TRBD2 might be the D (6 bases). From germline, CDR1 is KGHDR and CDR2 SFDVKD. The germline V and J ends were trimmed by 5 bases and 2 bases, with 6 bases remaining between them. This CDR3 spans 14 amino acids. The CDR3 protein is CATSGGAGANVLTF. Here the CDR3 DNA reads TGTGCCACCAGTGGGGGGGCTGGGGCCAACGTCCTGACTTTC.

V and J are TRBV5-8 and TRBJ2-7, with a tentative D call TRBD1 (6 bases). This CDR3 has 14 amino acids. The germline CDR1 and CDR2 sequences are SGHTS and YDEGEE. V was cut by 3 bases and J by 3 bases, with 13 bases left in between. The CDR3 sequence: CASSSLQGFYEQYF. CDR3 sequence (DNA): TGTGCCAGCAGCTCACTCCAGGGGTTCTACGAGCAGTACTTC.

This clonotype was counted only a few times. The chain joins TRBV6-1 to TRBJ2-3; the D gene is possibly TRBD2 (7 bases). V was pared by 6 bases and J by 2 bases, with 15 bases between. CDR3 length equals 15 residues. From germline, CDR1 is MNHNS and CDR2 SASEGT. CDR3 DNA: TGTGCCAGCAGCACCCAAGGGGGGGTCACAGATACGCAGTATTTT. Protein product: CASSTQGGVTDTQYF.

The chain employs TRBV5-4 and TRBJ2-7; 9 bases match TRBD2. Germline assignment: CDR1 SGHNT and CDR2 YYREEE (reference sequence). The ends lost 3 bases at V and 7 bases at J; junction bases unmatched: 11. The CDR3 consists of 15 residues. CDR3 amino acids: CASSYNLAGEGEQYF. The CDR3 coding sequence is TGTGCCAGCAGCTACAATTTAGCGGGAGAGGGGGAGCAGTACTTC. The full variable domain, with the rest looked up from reference TRBV5-4 and TRBJ2-7, is ETGVTQSPTHLIKTRGQQVTLRCSSQSGHNTVSWYQQALGQGPQFIFQYYREEENGRGNFPPRFSGLQFPNYSSELNVNALELDDSALYLCASSYNLAGEGEQYFGPGTRLTVT.

This clonotype was counted only a few times. The chain is built from TRBV10-3 and TRBJ2-3, with D unclear. Trimming shortened V by 3 bases and J by 5 bases, and 3 bases separated the two germline ends. Germline V gene lookup returns CDR1 ENHRY and CDR2 SYGVKD. This CDR3 spans 11 amino acids. CDR3 protein: CAISDIDTQYF. DNA for the CDR3: TGTGCCATCAGTGATATAGATACGCAGTATTTT.

Ten or more counts support this clonotype. This sequence joins TRBV3-1 and TRBJ2-2; no clear D gene. CDR1 and CDR2 from the germline V gene are LGHDT and YNNKEL (reference sequence). This CDR3 contains 13 residues. The V end lost 0 bases, the J end lost 5 bases, and 4 bases lay between the germline ends. The CDR3 DNA is TGTGCCAGCAGCCAAGATCAAACCGGGGAGCTGTTTTTT. This translates into CASSQDQTGELFF.

The chain is built from TRBV6-4 and TRBJ2-2; 7 bases are a match to TRBD2. CDR3 size: 19 residues. CDR1 is MRHNA and CDR2 is SNTAGT in the germline V gene. Trimming at V came to 6 bases and at J to 2 bases, leaving 18 bases not matched to a gene. The CDR3 is CASRPSGRASTNNTGELFF. The CDR3 bases are TGTGCCAGCAGGCCCAGTGGGAGGGCCTCGACAAATAACACCGGGGAGCTGTTTTTT.

With respect to this clonotype: This may be a read error: a much more frequent sequence differs by one nucleotide. The missing conserved phenylalanine or tryptophan at the end of this CDR3 makes a read error likely. The CDR3 region is CASSQGTKGYGYTL. CDR3 DNA sequence: TGTGCCAGCAGCCAAGGAACGAAGGGATATGGCTACACCCTC. The rearrangement joins TRBV3-1 to TRBJ1-2; no clear D. The CDR3 covers 14 residues. Between the trimmed V and J ends, which lost 1 base and 5 bases, there was a span of 11 bases. Germline V gene lookup returns CDR1 LGHDT and CDR2 YNNKEL (reference sequence).

This clonotype was detected many times. The gene calls are TRBV12-3 or TRBV12-4 and TRBJ2-1, with D possibly matching TRBD2 (6 bases). The CDR3 totals 15 residues. Trimming left V 6 bases short and J 2 bases short, with 14 bases between. CDR3 sequence (DNA): TGTGCCAGCAGGTCGGGTGCGGGACCCTACAATGAGCAGTTCTTC. Protein: CASRSGAGPYNEQFF.

The table lists this clonotype with many counts. This chain connects TRBV12-3 or TRBV12-4 to TRBJ1-1, with D perhaps matching TRBD1 (6 bases). The CDR3 covers 15 residues. V shed 5 bases and J shed 5 bases, with 18 bases lying between them. The CDR3 loop is CASSPRLLGGTEAFF. The CDR3 coding sequence is TGTGCCAGCAGTCCTCGACTGTTAGGGGGTACTGAAGCTTTCTTT.

This clonotype was counted ten times or more. The CDR3 sequence: CASSLSAGVPNTQYF. CDR3 nucleotides: TGTGCCAGCAGTCTAAGCGCGGGAGTTCCCAATACGCAGTATTTT. The chain recombines TRBV28 with TRBJ2-3; 7 bases agree with TRBD2. Germline V gene sequence: CDR1 MDHEN, CDR2 SYDVKM. This CDR3 has 15 amino acids. With V trimmed by 5 bases and J by 7 bases, 12 bases remained unmatched.